A selection of T cell receptor beta chains follows, all from one sample in a study of Graves' ophthalmopathy and Graves' hyperthyroidism. Using its own MiXCR run on the multiplex PCR reads, TCRdb lists one record per CDR3 protein. This table has some 750,000 distinct CDR3 sequences, roughly two fifths appearing once. Source material: peripheral blood. All receptors come from an adult man with Graves' ophthalmopathy. Each CDR3 is given with its conserved first and last residue. D genes are given only for firm matches. Expanded clones get a size class; other rows say once, few or many, or leave the size out.

clone_size j_call v_call d_call cdr3_aa cdr3_nt
few TRBJ1-6 TRBV10-3 NA CASIAAGVYNSPLHF TGTGCCAGCATCGCGGCAGGGGTTTATAATTCACCCCTCCACTTT
NA TRBJ1-4 TRBV11-2 TRBD1 CASSHTGGVEKLFF TGTGCCAGCAGCCACACAGGGGGCGTTGAAAAACTGTTTTTT
NA TRBJ1-2 TRBV15 TRBD1 CATSREDRVNGYTF TGTGCCACCAGCAGAGAAGACAGGGTGAATGGCTACACCTTC
few TRBJ2-5 TRBV10-3 TRBD2 CAIHQRGEGETQYF TGTGCCATCCACCAGCGGGGGGAAGGGGAGACCCAGTACTTC
many TRBJ2-5 TRBV7-3 NA CASSTTRETQYF TGTGCCAGCAGCACCACGCGGGAGACCCAGTACTTC
NA TRBJ2-5 TRBV27 NA CASRVAGTQYF TGTGCCAGCAGGGTCGCGGGGACCCAGTACTTC
NA TRBJ2-7 TRBV7-9 TRBD2 CASSFVPRSGGYEQYF TGTGCCAGCAGCTTTGTCCCGAGGAGCGGGGGGTACGAGCAGTACTTC
many TRBJ1-5 TRBV2 NA CASTKAGSNQPQHF TGTGCCAGCACAAAGGCAGGGAGCAATCAGCCCCAGCATTTT
NA TRBJ2-1 TRBV4-2 NA CASSPGDVGNEQFF TGTGCCAGCAGCCCCGGTGATGTTGGCAATGAGCAGTTCTTC
few TRBJ2-2 TRBV7-2 TRBD1 CASVGQTNTGELFF TGTGCCAGCGTGGGACAGACAAACACCGGGGAGCTGTTTTTT
NA TRBJ2-7 TRBV7-2 TRBD2 CASSQEASGPYEQYF TGCGCCAGCAGCCAAGAGGCTAGCGGACCCTACGAGCAGTACTTC
NA TRBJ1-2 TRBV9 NA CASSPSGSGGYTF TGTGCCAGCAGCCCTAGTGGGTCGGGCGGCTACACCTTC
NA TRBJ1-4 TRBV10-3 NA CASSLRWGIDTADEKLFF TGTGCCAGCAGTTTACGGTGGGGGATCGACACTGCGGATGAAAAACTGTTTTTT
NA TRBJ1-1 TRBV25-1 NA CASSLYGLPDTEAFF TGTGCCAGCAGTTTATACGGTCTGCCAGACACTGAAGCTTTCTTT
NA TRBJ1-1 TRBV5-4 TRBD1 CASSRQGSGATEAFF TGTGCCAGCAGCCGACAGGGGTCGGGCGCCACTGAAGCTTTCTTT
NA TRBJ2-2 TRBV25-1 NA CASSYGRWGANTGELFF TGTGCCAGCAGTTACGGCCGGTGGGGGGCGAACACCGGGGAGCTGTTTTTT